Given below is one T cell receptor (beta chain) in context. Its antigen is still unknown. Genomic DNA constituted the template upon which TCR beta VDJ and CDR3 profiling was performed. TCRdb re-called the reads through MiXCR, storing one row per CDR3 protein. The sample shows about 190,000 distinct CDR3 sequences, approximately 52% of them seen only once. The data stem from a study of CD8+CD57+ T cells in acquired aplastic anemia. General study findings and limits: Common to patients and controls were roughly 30 CD8+ CDR3 sequences.

Germline CDR1 SGHKS, CDR2 YYEKEE (reference sequence). V was clipped by 1 base and J by 5 bases; unmatched bases: 4. The CDR3 loop spans 15 amino acids. The sequenced material came from sorted CD4+, CD8+, or CD8+CD57+ T cells (not recorded which) from PBMCs. The chain links TRBV5-5 to TRBJ1-2; 11 bases align to TRBD1. The receptor was derived from a human donor in good health, serving as a control. The CDR3 sequence is CASSLRGQGVYGYTF. CDR3 sequence (DNA): TGTGCCAGCAGCTTGCGGGGACAGGGGGTTTATGGCTACACCTTC.